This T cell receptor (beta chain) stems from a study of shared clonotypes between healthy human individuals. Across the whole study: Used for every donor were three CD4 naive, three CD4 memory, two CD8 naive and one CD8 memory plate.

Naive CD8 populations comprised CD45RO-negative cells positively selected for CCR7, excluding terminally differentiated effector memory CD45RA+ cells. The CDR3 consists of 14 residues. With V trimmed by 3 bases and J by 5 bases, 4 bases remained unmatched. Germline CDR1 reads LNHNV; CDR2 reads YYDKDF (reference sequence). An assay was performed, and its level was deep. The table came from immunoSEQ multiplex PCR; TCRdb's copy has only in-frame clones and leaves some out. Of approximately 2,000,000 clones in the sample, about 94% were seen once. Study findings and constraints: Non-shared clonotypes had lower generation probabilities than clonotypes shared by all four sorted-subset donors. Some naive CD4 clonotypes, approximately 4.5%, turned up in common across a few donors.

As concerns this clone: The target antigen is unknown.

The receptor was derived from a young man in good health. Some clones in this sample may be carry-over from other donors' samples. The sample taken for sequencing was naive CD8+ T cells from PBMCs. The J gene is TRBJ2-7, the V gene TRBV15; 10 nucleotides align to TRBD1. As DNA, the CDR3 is TGTGCCACCAGCAGGGGACAGGGGCTCGACGAGCAGTACTTC. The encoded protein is CATSRGQGLDEQYF.